Reported below is one TCR beta chain. The sample comes from a study of T cell changes during pregnancy in multiple sclerosis. Some clones are missing from TCRdb's copy, which holds only in-frame ones; the method was immunoSEQ multiplex PCR. The sample lists around 100,000 clones; roughly nine tenths were seen once. The CDR3 covers 14 residues. With V trimmed by 3 bases and J by 8 bases, 5 bases remained unmatched. Germline assignment: CDR1 SGHRS and CDR2 YFSETQ. This TCR was sampled from a female donor with multiple sclerosis, enrolled in a pregnancy study. This specimen was peripheral blood, taken in the third trimester of pregnancy. This chain links TRBV5-1 with TRBJ1-2; 12 bases line up with TRBD1. The CDR3 region is CASSSGQGARGYTF. As DNA, the CDR3 is TGCGCCAGCAGCTCGGGACAGGGGGCGCGAGGCTACACCTTC.